Listed here are 21 T cell receptor beta chains from one sample, sequenced in a study of beta chain features in type 1 diabetes. Study outcomes and limitations: Shortening that was moderate but significant affected the TCRB CDR3s of Type 1 diabetes patients in all four CD4+ subsets.

No antigen has been identified for these receptors. The isolated RNA, all of it, was reverse transcribed, so expressed TCRB transcripts were what got sequenced. Clones were read by immunoSEQ multiplex PCR, and TCRdb kept only the in-frame ones, dropping some. The table lists about 160,000 clones, over 9% of them singletons, with more than 0.4% in the top ten. The sample consisted of central memory CD4+ T cells from blood. These receptors all stem from a young man with type 1 diabetes.

The chain is built from TRBV6-5 and TRBJ1-5; TRBD1 might be the D (6 bases). This CDR3 is 14 amino acids long. CDR1 MNHEY and CDR2 SVGAGI come from the germline V gene. The ends were cut back, 6 bases at V and 6 bases at J, with 15 bases in the middle. CDR3 residues: CASRTQGKGQPQHF. Written as DNA, the CDR3 is TGTGCCAGCAGAACACAGGGAAAGGGTCAGCCCCAGCATTTT.

This clone was detected only a few times. J is TRBJ2-1 and V is TRBV7-9; D is perhaps TRBD1 (6 bases). Looked up from germline, CDR1 is SEHNR and CDR2 is FQNEAQ (reference sequence). The CDR3 has 15 amino acids. Trimming cost V 6 bases and J 5 bases, with 17 bases left between them. The CDR3 here is CASRSPRGSNNEQFF. The CDR3 DNA reads as TGTGCCAGCAGATCGCCCAGGGGATCGAACAATGAGCAGTTCTTC. Full variable domain (rest looked up from reference TRBV7-9 and TRBJ2-1): DTGVSQNPRHKITKRGQNVTFRCDPISEHNRLYWYRQTLGQGPEFLTYFQNEAQLEKSRLLSDRFSAERPKGSFSTLEIQRTEQGDSAMYLCASRSPRGSNNEQFFGPGTRLTVL.

This clone was detected only a few times. CDR3 protein: CASSQDGVAGGPFEQFF. The CDR3 DNA reads as TGTGCCAGCAGCCAAGATGGGGTAGCGGGAGGGCCGTTTGAGCAGTTCTTC. The chain joins TRBV4-2 to TRBJ2-1; the match to TRBD2 covers 11 bases. The CDR3 extends over 17 amino acids. Germline CDR1 LGHNA, CDR2 YNFKEQ. Trimming at V came to 0 bases and at J to 9 bases, leaving 10 bases not matched to a gene.

A few counts support this clone. The genes are TRBV7-3 and TRBJ2-1; 7 nucleotides align to TRBD2. Germline assignment: CDR1 SGHTA and CDR2 FQGTGA. Trimming at V came to 5 bases and at J to 10 bases, leaving 8 bases not matched to a gene. The length of the CDR3 is 13 residues. CDR3 in DNA: TGTGCCAGCAGCGTCCCGAGCGGGGTGGAGCAGTTCTTC. Translated, it gives CASSVPSGVEQFF.

This clone turned up a few times. This chain joins TRBV9 and TRBJ1-5; D is unresolved. This CDR3 is 14 amino acids long. The germline V and J ends were trimmed by 4 bases and 2 bases, with 10 bases remaining between them. Germline V gene data show CDR1 as SGDLS and CDR2 as YYNGEE. The CDR3 DNA is TGTGCCAGCAGCATAGATGTCGGCAATCAGCCCCAGCATTTT. Amino acid sequence: CASSIDVGNQPQHF. The entire variable domain, with the rest obtained from reference TRBV9 and TRBJ1-5, is as follows: DSGVTQTPKHLITATGQRVTLRCSPRSGDLSVYWYQQSLDQGLQFLIQYYNGEERAKGNILERFSAQQFPDLHSELNLSSLELGDSALYFCASSIDVGNQPQHFGDGTRLSIL.

In this sample, this clone turned up a few times. The chain has TRBV29-1 and TRBJ1-5; D possibly corresponds to TRBD1 (5 bases). Per germline, CDR1 SQVTM and CDR2 ANQGSEA. V was trimmed by 7 bases and J by 5 bases, leaving 15 bases between them. CDR3 size: 13 residues. The CDR3 protein is CSARTQGDQPQHF. The DNA for the CDR3 is TGCAGCGCTAGAACCCAGGGTGATCAGCCCCAGCATTTT.

This clone was counted only a few times. The chain recombines TRBV9 with TRBJ1-1; the D is unclear. CDR3 length: 13 residues. Germline CDR1 is SGDLS and CDR2 is YYNGEE. V lost 0 bases, J lost 0 bases, and 3 bases lay in between. CDR3 DNA sequence: TGTGCCAGCAGCGTAGCCATGAACACTGAAGCTTTCTTT. Protein sequence: CASSVAMNTEAFF.

This chain connects TRBV29-1 to TRBJ1-1, with D possibly TRBD1 on 5 matching bases. The germline V and J ends were trimmed by 4 bases and 6 bases, with 15 bases remaining between them. Germline values: CDR1 SQVTM, CDR2 ANQGSEA. This CDR3 spans 13 amino acids. The CDR3: CSVAAGLIAEAFF. DNA for the CDR3: TGCAGCGTTGCGGCAGGGCTAATCGCTGAAGCTTTCTTT.

The chain is built from TRBV20-1 and TRBJ2-5; D gene ambiguous. The germline CDR1 and CDR2 sequences are DFQATT and SNEGSKA (reference sequence). The CDR3 extends over 10 amino acids. With 7 bases removed from V and 2 bases from J, the gap between germline ends came to 5 bases. CDR3 in DNA: TGCAGTGTTCGGCAAGAGACCCAGTACTTC. As protein: CSVRQETQYF.

This clone has only a few counts. The gene calls are TRBV18 and TRBJ2-6, with 9 bases matching TRBD1. The germline V gene encodes CDR1 KGHSH and CDR2 LQKENI. With V trimmed by 3 bases and J by 1 base, 4 bases remained unmatched. This CDR3 is 17 amino acids long. The CDR3 bases are TGTGCCAGCTCACCTGGGACAGGGATGTCTGGGGCCAACGTCCTGACTTTC. This sequence encodes CASSPGTGMSGANVLTF.

The chain links TRBV28 to TRBJ2-7; tentatively, D is TRBD2 (6 bases). The V end lost 10 bases, the J end lost 3 bases, and 13 bases lay between the germline ends. CDR1 is MDHEN, CDR2 SYDVKM, per germline. The CDR3 is made up of 12 amino acids. The CDR3 spells CATLRGRYEQYF. The CDR3 bases are TGTGCCACCCTGCGGGGCCGCTACGAGCAGTACTTC.

This clone appeared a few times. The chain couples TRBV4-2 to TRBJ2-5; D might be TRBD2 (6 bases). Trimming took off 0 bases at V and 0 bases at J, with 11 bases between the two ends. The CDR3 has 16 amino acids. The V gene's germline CDR1 is LGHNA and CDR2 YNFKEQ. CDR3 sequence reads: CASSQDGGRYQETQYF. DNA of the CDR3: TGTGCCAGCAGCCAAGATGGTGGGAGGTACCAAGAGACCCAGTACTTC.

This clone was recorded a few times. The J gene is TRBJ2-3, the V gene TRBV7-2; 7 bases map to TRBD1. The V and J ends lost 3 bases and 2 bases, in that order; junction bases with no gene match: 5. The germline V gene has CDR1 SGHTA and CDR2 FQGNSA. This CDR3 has 15 residues. CDR3 region: CASSFSGGDTDTQYF. Here the CDR3 DNA reads TGTGCCAGCAGCTTCTCAGGGGGAGACACAGATACGCAGTATTTT.

V usage is TRBV30 and J usage is TRBJ2-7; D might be TRBD1 (5 bases). V lost 0 bases to trimming and J lost 5 bases, with 8 bases between them. CDR1 GTSNPN and CDR2 SVGIG come from the germline V gene (reference sequence). This CDR3 has 12 residues. CDR3 sequence (DNA): TGTGCCTGGAGTGTACCAGGGAACGAGCAGTACTTC. Its protein product is CAWSVPGNEQYF.

In its sample, this clone was seen a few times. The chain joins TRBV11-1 to TRBJ2-1; perhaps TRBD1 as D (5 bases). With 4 bases removed from V and 8 bases from J, the gap between germline ends came to 12 bases. There are 13 residues in the CDR3. Germline assignment: CDR1 SGHAT and CDR2 FQDESV (reference sequence). Written as DNA, the CDR3 is TGTGCCAGCAGCTCCCAAACAGGCGATGAGCAGTTCTTC. Amino acids: CASSSQTGDEQFF. Full variable domain (rest looked up from reference TRBV11-1 and TRBJ2-1): EAEVAQSPRYKITEKSQAVAFWCDPISGHATLYWYRQILGQGPELLVQFQDESVVDDSQLPKDRFSAERLKGVDSTLKIQPAELGDSAMYLCASSSQTGDEQFFGPGTRLTVL.

V usage is TRBV29-1 and J usage is TRBJ2-3, with 11 bases fitting TRBD2. The germline V gene encodes CDR1 SQVTM and CDR2 ANQGSEA. The CDR3 contains 17 residues. V shed 7 bases and J 4 bases; nucleotides not matched to a gene: 16. CDR3 in DNA: TGCAGCGCCAGGAAAAATCCACTAGCGGGAGTTTCAGATACGCAGTATTTT. It yields the protein CSARKNPLAGVSDTQYF.

This clone was recorded a few times. The V call is TRBV4-2, the J call TRBJ2-1; D might be TRBD2 (5 bases). Trimming took 0 bases from V and 2 from J, leaving 11 bases between them. In germline, CDR1 is LGHNA, CDR2 YNFKEQ. This CDR3 spans 16 amino acids. Written as DNA, the CDR3 is TGTGCCAGCAGCCAAGATGTGCTAGCTACCTACAATGAGCAGTTCTTC. The encoded protein is CASSQDVLATYNEQFF.

In this sample, this clone turned up a few times. The genes are TRBV27 and TRBJ2-7; D gene uncertain. The germline V and J ends were trimmed by 3 bases and 3 bases, with 12 bases remaining between them. This CDR3 contains 14 residues. Germline CDR1 reads MNHEY; CDR2 reads SMNVEV (reference sequence). The CDR3 here is CASSFAGSLYEQYF. The CDR3 bases are TGTGCCAGCAGTTTTGCCGGGTCCCTCTACGAGCAGTACTTC.

This clone was detected only a few times. The rearrangement joins TRBV7-8 to TRBJ2-7; tentatively, D is TRBD1 (5 bases). The CDR3 sequence is 13 residues long. CDR1 is SGHVS, CDR2 FQNEAQ, per germline. V shed 4 bases and J shed 3 bases, with 10 bases lying between them. The CDR3 region has the DNA TGTGCCAGCAGCTGGAAGACAGACTACGAGCAGTACTTC. Residues: CASSWKTDYEQYF.

The table lists this clone with a few counts. The gene calls are TRBV5-1 and TRBJ2-7; D is perhaps TRBD1 (6 bases). V was pared by 7 bases and J by 3 bases, with 14 bases between. CDR1 SGHRS and CDR2 YFSETQ come from the germline V gene. This CDR3 region has 13 residues. The CDR3 sequence: CASRRDTVYEQYF. CDR3 bases: TGCGCCAGCCGCCGGGACACCGTCTACGAGCAGTACTTC. The full variable domain, its missing parts supplied by reference TRBV5-1 and TRBJ2-7, is KAGVTQTPRYLIKTRGQQVTLSCSPISGHRSVSWYQQTPGQGLQFLFEYFSETQRNKGNFPGRFSGRQFSNSRSEMNVSTLELGDSALYLCASRRDTVYEQYFGPGTRLTVT.

In its sample, this clone was seen a few times. The chain's CDR3 is CASSVGQGYDTQYF. The CDR3 DNA sequence: TGTGCCAGCAGCGTAGGGCAGGGTTACGATACGCAGTATTTT. The chain employs TRBV9 and TRBJ2-3, with D possibly being TRBD1 (5 bases). The CDR3 contains 14 residues. Deletions cut 0 bases from V and 6 bases from J, with 11 bases between. From germline, CDR1 is SGDLS and CDR2 YYNGEE.